Following are 24 T cell receptor beta chains from one sample sequenced in a study of blood T cell repertoires in COVID-19. The assay was immunoSEQ multiplex PCR, and TCRdb's table has in-frame clones only and misses some. This sample yields approximately 150,000 clones, of which around nine tenths are seen a single time; 5% to 6% belongs to the top ten. The specimen was peripheral blood. Every receptor here comes from a human donor in a cohort sampled during active COVID-19.

The V and J genes are TRBV29-1 and TRBJ1-1, with a weak D call TRBD1 (5 bases). Trimming took off 5 bases at V and 0 bases at J, with 10 bases between the two ends. The CDR3 has 13 amino acids. CDR1 and CDR2 (germline): SQVTM, ANQGSEA. As DNA, the CDR3 is TGCAGCGTTAGGACAAGGATGAACACTGAAGCTTTCTTT. It codes for CSVRTRMNTEAFF.

J is TRBJ2-1 and V is TRBV12-3 or TRBV12-4; D not resolved. V was pared by 5 bases and J by 9 bases, with 5 bases between. The CDR3 is 10 residues long. The CDR3 protein is CASSAGEQFF. CDR3 in DNA: TGTGCCAGCAGTGCCGGTGAGCAGTTCTTC.

This clone has a single count. The chain employs TRBV18 and TRBJ2-7; D is unclear. This CDR3 spans 13 amino acids. Between the trimmed V and J ends, which lost 4 bases and 5 bases, there was a span of 12 bases. Looked up from germline, CDR1 is KGHSH and CDR2 is LQKENI. Written as DNA, the CDR3 is TGTGCCAGCTCACAGCGCACACTGGACGAGCAGTACTTC. Residues: CASSQRTLDEQYF.

The chain uses TRBV19 and TRBJ2-7, with no clear D. This CDR3 comprises 14 residues. V lost 6 bases, J lost 5 bases, and 17 bases lay in between. Germline-derived CDR1 and CDR2 are LNHDA and SQIVND (reference sequence). The CDR3 bases are TGTGCCAGTAGCAGATCTCCAGGTCCCCACGAGCAGTACTTC. Protein product: CASSRSPGPHEQYF.

CDR3 coding DNA: TGTGCCAGTAGTATCCCCTGGACTAGCGGGAGGGCCACCTACAATGAGCAGTTCTTC. Amino acids: CASSIPWTSGRATYNEQFF. The rearrangement joins TRBV19 to TRBJ2-1, with 15 bases fitting TRBD2. The CDR3 contains 19 residues. V gave up 3 bases and J gave up 2 bases; unmatched junction bases: 8. Germline V CDR1 and CDR2: LNHDA, SQIVND (reference sequence).

The genes are TRBV5-4 and TRBJ1-4; 9 positions agree with TRBD1. This CDR3 has 17 amino acids. Per germline, CDR1 SGHNT and CDR2 YYREEE (reference sequence). The trim removed 2 bases at V and 0 bases at J, leaving 5 bases unmatched. For the CDR3, the DNA is TGTGCCAGCAGCTTTTACAGGGGGCCCGCAACTAATGAAAAACTGTTTTTT. Translating gives CASSFYRGPATNEKLFF.

The chain carries TRBV4-3 and TRBJ1-2; 7 bases match TRBD1. This CDR3 region has 15 residues. The germline CDR1 and CDR2 sequences are LGHNA and YSLEER. Trimming at V came to 1 base and at J to 5 bases, leaving 7 bases not matched to a gene. The CDR3 loop reads CASSQVLGQWYGYTF. DNA for the CDR3: TGCGCCAGCAGCCAAGTTTTGGGACAGTGGTATGGCTACACCTTC.

J is TRBJ1-1 and V is TRBV11-2; tentatively, D is TRBD1 (5 bases). Trimming left V 5 bases short and J 2 bases short, with 12 bases between. The CDR3 has 14 amino acids. Germline CDR1 is SGHAT and CDR2 is FQNNGV. CDR3 in amino acids: CASSLSGVNTEAFF. The DNA for the CDR3 is TGTGCCAGCAGCCTCTCGGGGGTTAACACTGAAGCTTTCTTT.

This sequence joins TRBV9 and TRBJ1-4, with 9 bases aligning to TRBD1. The CDR3 covers 16 residues. The germline gives CDR1 SGDLS, CDR2 YYNGEE. The J segment lost 0 bases and the V segment lost 7 bases, leaving 7 bases of the junction unmatched. CDR3 in DNA: TGTGCCAGCGGACAGGGGCTCCCCTCAACTAATGAAAAACTGTTTTTT. It encodes CASGQGLPSTNEKLFF.

The J gene is TRBJ1-3, the V gene TRBV9; 8 positions agree with TRBD1. Germline V gene lookup returns CDR1 SGDLS and CDR2 YYNGEE. The CDR3 runs to 17 residues. The junction had 7 bases not matched to a gene; V was cut back by 0 bases and J by 2 bases. The CDR3 spells CASSVVSGQGPGNTIYF. The DNA of the CDR3 is TGTGCCAGCAGCGTAGTATCCGGACAGGGACCTGGAAACACCATATATTTT. Complete variable domain (other parts from reference TRBV9 and TRBJ1-3): DSGVTQTPKHLITATGQRVTLRCSPRSGDLSVYWYQQSLDQGLQFLIQYYNGEERAKGNILERFSAQQFPDLHSELNLSSLELGDSALYFCASSVVSGQGPGNTIYFGEGSWLTVV.

The chain employs TRBV4-1 and TRBJ2-7, with 9 bases identical to TRBD2. Germline V gene lookup returns CDR1 MGHRA and CDR2 YSYEKL. Unmatched junction bases numbered 5, after V lost 2 bases and J lost 0 bases. The CDR3 covers 16 residues. CDR3 DNA sequence: TGCGCCAGCAGCCAACTAGCGGGGATAAGCTCCTACGAGCAGTACTTC. Translation gives CASSQLAGISSYEQYF.

The chain employs TRBV5-6 and TRBJ1-1; weak D call: TRBD1 (6 bases). V lost 4 bases, J lost 1 base, and 23 bases lay in between. Germline V gene lookup returns CDR1 SGHDT and CDR2 YYEEEE. The CDR3 sequence is 18 residues long. The CDR3: CASSHLGRGAKRNTEAFF. The CDR3 DNA sequence: TGTGCCAGCAGCCACCTGGGCCGGGGGGCGAAGAGGAACACTGAAGCTTTCTTT.

V is TRBV3-1 (or the pseudogene TRBV3-2) and J is TRBJ2-3; TRBD2 aligns across 14 bases. CDR1 is LGHDT and CDR2 is YNNKEL in the germline V gene (reference sequence). CDR3 size: 17 residues. The junction had 5 bases not matched to a gene; V was cut back by 4 bases and J by 2 bases. The CDR3 nucleotides are TGTGCCAGCAGCCGGGGGACTAGCGGGGGTTACACAGATACGCAGTATTTT. This encodes CASSRGTSGGYTDTQYF.

The V call is TRBV20-1, the J call TRBJ1-5, with D possibly TRBD1 on 5 matching bases. The V gene lost 3 bases and the J gene lost 7 bases, with 10 bases spanning the gap. Germline CDR1 DFQATT, CDR2 SNEGSKA (reference sequence). The CDR3 is 12 amino acids. CDR3 DNA: TGCAGTGCTAGTACTTCAGGGCAGCCCCAGCATTTT. Its protein is CSASTSGQPQHF.

CDR3 coding DNA: TGTGCCAGCAGCTTAATCGGCCTAGCGGGAGACGCAGATACGCAGTATTTT. Residues: CASSLIGLAGDADTQYF. The chain uses TRBV13 and TRBJ2-3, with 10 bases identical to TRBD2. In germline, CDR1 is PRHDT, CDR2 FYEKMQ (reference sequence). This CDR3 has 17 residues. After removal of 2 bases from V and 4 bases from J, the junction contained 9 bases not matched to a gene.

The chain employs TRBV5-5 and TRBJ1-4; 10 bases are a match to TRBD1. CDR1 is SGHKS, CDR2 YYEKEE, per germline (reference sequence). V was clipped by 4 bases and J by 0 bases; unmatched bases: 6. The CDR3 is made up of 17 amino acids. The CDR3 spells CASSPGTGAATNEKLFF. CDR3 in DNA: TGTGCCAGCAGCCCCGGGACAGGGGCTGCAACTAATGAAAAACTGTTTTTT.

In regard to this clone: The same CDR3 arises from other DNA sequences in this sample as well. The chain has TRBV19 and TRBJ1-5, with 7 bases identical to TRBD1. Looked up from germline, CDR1 is LNHDA and CDR2 is SQIVND (reference sequence). Unmatched junction bases numbered 4, after V lost 4 bases and J lost 4 bases. The length of the CDR3 is 14 residues. The CDR3 DNA reads TGTGCCAGTAGTACTTCAGGGGGGAATCAGCCCCAGCATTTT. It yields the protein CASSTSGGNQPQHF.

Only a few counts were recorded for this clone. The chain couples TRBV10-3 to TRBJ2-7; 9 positions agree with TRBD1. V shed 0 bases and J 6 bases; nucleotides not matched to a gene: 6. Germline loops: CDR1 ENHRY, CDR2 SYGVKD. The CDR3 is 15 amino acids. The CDR3 DNA sequence: TGTGCCATCAGTGAGTCCGGACAGGGGAGGGGCGAGCAGTACTTC. Protein product: CAISESGQGRGEQYF.

This sequence joins TRBV30 and TRBJ2-7; D remains ambiguous. Germline V gene data show CDR1 as GTSNPN and CDR2 as SVGIG (reference sequence). Trimming left V 3 bases short and J 3 bases short, with 6 bases between. The CDR3 is 11 residues long. CDR3 amino acids: CAWRRYYEQYF. CDR3 DNA: TGTGCCTGGAGGAGGTACTACGAGCAGTACTTC.

The V call is TRBV11-2, the J call TRBJ1-5; possibly TRBD1 for D (5 bases). V was trimmed by 1 base and J by 6 bases, leaving 10 bases between them. Germline CDR1 reads SGHAT; CDR2 reads FQNNGV. The CDR3 contains 14 residues. The CDR3 reads CASSLGQGGQPQHF. DNA of the CDR3: TGTGCCAGCAGCTTAGGGCAGGGAGGTCAGCCCCAGCATTTT.

The chain carries TRBV29-1 and TRBJ1-4; 10 bases are shared with TRBD1. The CDR3 sequence is 13 residues long. The trim removed 6 bases at V and 5 bases at J, leaving 3 bases unmatched. CDR1 and CDR2 (germline): SQVTM, ANQGSEA. CDR3 region: CSVQDRGNEKLFF. CDR3 nucleotide sequence: TGCAGCGTACAGGACAGGGGGAATGAAAAACTGTTTTTT.

This rearrangement joins TRBV27 to TRBJ2-5; the match to TRBD1 covers 8 bases. J lost 4 bases, V lost 5 bases, and 18 bases had no gene match. CDR1 and CDR2 from the germline V gene are MNHEY and SMNVEV (reference sequence). This CDR3 comprises 18 residues. CDR3 in amino acids: CASSPAPGTGRIRETQYF. CDR3 in DNA: TGTGCCAGCAGTCCAGCACCCGGGACAGGACGAATCCGAGAGACCCAGTACTTC.

The genes are TRBV7-2 and TRBJ1-2; D gene uncertain. CDR1 SGHTA and CDR2 FQGNSA come from the germline V gene. V shed 5 bases and J shed 8 bases, with 18 bases lying between them. The CDR3 loop spans 14 amino acids. Here the CDR3 DNA reads TGTGCCAGCAGCCATCGGGATCCCCAGTGGGGCTACACCTTC. This encodes CASSHRDPQWGYTF.

To note about this clone: The identical CDR3 is also encoded by other nucleotide sequences in the sample. The rearrangement uses TRBV4-3 and TRBJ2-1; 7 bases map to TRBD1. J was trimmed by 0 bases and V by 4 bases; bases with no gene match: 6. This CDR3 has 16 residues. Germline values: CDR1 LGHNA, CDR2 YSLEER. The CDR3 protein is CASSLATGSSYNEQFF. The DNA of the CDR3 is TGCGCCAGCAGCCTAGCGACAGGGAGCTCCTACAATGAGCAGTTCTTC.